This TCR beta chain derives from a study of T-cell memory formation after mild COVID-19. This clonotype has only a few counts. CDR3 length: 17 residues. Germline V lookup: CDR1 GTSNPN, CDR2 SVGIG (reference sequence). The V and J ends lost 2 bases and 3 bases, in that order; junction bases with no gene match: 11. TCRdb re-called the 5' RACE reads with MiXCR, one entry per CDR3 protein. The sample lists about 440,000 distinct CDR3 sequences, roughly 20% occurring once. The sample comprised PBMCs or a T cell subset sorted from them (not recorded which). The J gene is TRBJ2-5, the V gene TRBV30; 11 bases align to TRBD1. The receptor comes from an adult woman who had mild COVID-19 (a few samples of this study predate the infection). Cell type and time point are not known. The CDR3 DNA is TGTGCCTGGAGTACCGGACAGGGGGCCGGGTTTAAAGAGACCCAGTACTTC. It is translated as CAWSTGQGAGFKETQYF.